The source of this T cell receptor beta chain is a study of a mutant IDH1 vaccine in newly diagnosed glioma. Background on the study: Treated patients showed a male proportion of approximately 62%, a female proportion of about 40%, and a mean age of around 40 years.

This clone occurred a few times. The antigen remains unidentified. The CDR3 runs 16 residues. Germline values: CDR1 LGHNA, CDR2 YSLEER. V was trimmed by 1 base and J by 2 bases, leaving 15 bases between them. TCRdb's copy holds only in-frame clones and misses some; the assay was immunoSEQ multiplex PCR. In the table there are around 65,000 clones, over 70% of which are singletons. Time point: week 11, during vaccination. Every vaccine dose comprised 300 ug of mutant IDH1 20-mer peptide plus topical imiquimod. The sample here was PBMCs, taken from a glioma patient whose treatment included an IDH1 peptide vaccine. The rearrangement joins TRBV4-3 to TRBJ2-7; TRBD1 might be the D (6 bases). The TCR comes from a man aged 50-59 years with glioma. The CDR3 here is CASSQAGQYGPYEQYF. In DNA, the CDR3 is TGCGCCAGCAGCCAAGCCGGACAGTACGGTCCCTACGAGCAGTACTTC.